These 29 T cell receptor beta chains originate from one sample sequenced in a study of monozygotic twins with inflammatory bowel disease. TCRdb re-analyzed the 5' RACE reads; it lists each CDR3 protein once, without DNA. Recorded for this sample: 80,000 or so distinct CDR3 sequences. Sequenced sample: blood. The receptor source for this set is a human donor with ulcerative colitis or Crohn's disease, or a healthy co-twin of an affected twin (not recorded which).

J is TRBJ2-7 and V is TRBV7-6; the TCRdb call, TRBD1, lacks DNA for checking. The germline gives CDR1 SGHVS, CDR2 FNYEAQ. The length of the CDR3 is 16 residues. CDR3 sequence reads: CASSLEAGGTVYEQYF.

The V gene is TRBV10-3, the J gene TRBJ2-7; lacking DNA, the TRBD1 call made by TCRdb goes unchecked. CDR3 size: 14 residues. Germline-derived CDR1 and CDR2 are ENHRY and SYGVKD. The CDR3 is CAISQTGDSYEQYF.

The J gene is TRBJ2-5, the V gene TRBV12-3 or TRBV12-4. This CDR3 spans 11 amino acids. The CDR3 loop reads CASSLREIQYF.

The V gene is TRBV6-1, the J gene TRBJ2-5; TCRdb calls TRBD2, which cannot be checked without DNA. This CDR3 contains 16 residues. The germline gives CDR1 MNHNS, CDR2 SASEGT. CDR3 region: CASSPGTNVLQETQYF.

The chain has TRBV12-3 or TRBV12-4 and TRBJ1-5. The CDR3 loop spans 14 amino acids. The CDR3 reads CASSLVGSNQPQHF.

The chain carries TRBV5-6 and TRBJ1-3. The CDR3 covers 16 residues. The germline V gene has CDR1 SGHDT and CDR2 YYEEEE. The CDR3: CASSLLGLVSGNTIYF. Drawing the rest from reference TRBV5-6 and TRBJ1-3, the complete variable domain is DAGVTQSPTHLIKTRGQQVTLRCSPKSGHDTVSWYQQALGQGPQFIFQYYEEEERQRGNFPDRFSGHQFPNYSSELNVNALLLGDSALYLCASSLLGLVSGNTIYFGEGSWLTVV.

The CDR3 sequence is CASSYNLGVSGQGQETQYF. This chain joins TRBV6-5 and TRBJ2-5; lacking DNA, the TRBD1 call made by TCRdb goes unchecked. Germline lookup yields CDR1 MNHEY and CDR2 SVGAGI. The CDR3 consists of 19 residues.

The chain joins TRBV7-2 to TRBJ2-2; with no DNA, the TCRdb D assignment of TRBD1 cannot be verified. This CDR3 has 13 amino acids. In germline, CDR1 is SGHTA, CDR2 FQGNSA. The CDR3 is CAGQGANTGELFF.

The V gene is TRBV20-1, the J gene TRBJ2-5; TCRdb reports TRBD1, a call that lacks DNA to check it against. Germline CDR1 is DFQATT and CDR2 is SNEGSKA (reference sequence). The CDR3 sequence is 14 residues long. This chain's CDR3 is CTTIFRGAEKTQYF.

This chain uses TRBV7-6 with TRBJ2-2; TCRdb designates TRBD2, a call that cannot be tested without DNA. The germline gives CDR1 SGHVS, CDR2 FNYEAQ. There are 20 residues in the CDR3. This CDR3 is CASSLLASGGPQPNTGELFF.

This chain links TRBV6-2 or TRBV6-3 with TRBJ2-3; checking the TCRdb D call of TRBD2 is not possible without DNA. Germline V gene sequence: CDR1 MNHEY, CDR2 SVGEGT. CDR3 length equals 15 residues. The CDR3 protein is CASRVTSGGTGTQYF.

V and J are TRBV7-9 and TRBJ1-5; without DNA, the TCRdb call of TRBD1 cannot be checked. Germline V lookup: CDR1 SEHNR, CDR2 FQNEAQ (reference sequence). CDR3 length: 14 amino acids. CDR3 region: CASSPGTANQPQHF.

The chain has TRBV15 and TRBJ2-2; TCRdb proposes TRBD2, but this gene call is untestable without DNA. The CDR3 extends over 15 amino acids. Germline-derived CDR1 and CDR2 are LNHNV and YYDKDF (reference sequence). The CDR3 region is CATSSLGGNTGELFF.

The CDR3 protein is CASRAGAGAQEAFF. The chain is built from TRBV5-1 and TRBJ1-1; the D call from TCRdb, TRBD1, cannot be confirmed without DNA. Germline CDR1 SGHRS, CDR2 YFSETQ. The CDR3 is 14 amino acids.

This sequence joins TRBV20-1 and TRBJ1-3; TCRdb picks TRBD1, but there is no DNA to check that call. Germline V gene lookup returns CDR1 DFQATT and CDR2 SNEGSKA (reference sequence). The CDR3 runs 16 residues. The CDR3 protein is CSARDRDRVFGNTIYF.

This chain links TRBV5-1 with TRBJ2-4; TCRdb selects TRBD2, and the lack of DNA leaves this call unchecked. The CDR3 sequence is 14 residues long. The germline V gene has CDR1 SGHRS and CDR2 YFSETQ. The CDR3 loop reads CASSPGLPLNIQYF.

The V and J genes are TRBV7-2 and TRBJ1-1; the D call of TRBD1 rests on TCRdb alone, since no DNA is present to check it. CDR3 length: 15 amino acids. Looked up from germline, CDR1 is SGHTA and CDR2 is FQGNSA. Here the CDR3 reads CASSLGGTVNTEAFF.

The rearrangement uses TRBV11-2 and TRBJ2-5; TCRdb picks TRBD2, but there is no DNA to check that call. This CDR3 contains 15 residues. Germline values: CDR1 SGHAT, CDR2 FQNNGV. The CDR3: CASSRLALVGGTQYF.

This chain connects TRBV10-3 to TRBJ2-1; TCRdb outputs TRBD2, but without DNA this stays unchecked. Germline-derived CDR1 and CDR2 are ENHRY and SYGVKD. This CDR3 is built from 18 residues. The CDR3 loop is CAISEFEVSGALHNEQFF.

This rearrangement joins TRBV18 to TRBJ2-2; TCRdb reports TRBD1, a call that lacks DNA to check it against. CDR1 and CDR2 (germline): KGHSH, LQKENI. The CDR3 runs 15 residues. The CDR3 spells CASSQGQANTGELFF.

The V and J genes are TRBV5-1 and TRBJ2-3. Germline assignment: CDR1 SGHRS and CDR2 YFSETQ. This CDR3 region has 13 residues. The CDR3 region is CASESGGTDTQYF.

V usage is TRBV7-8 and J usage is TRBJ2-2; with no DNA, the TCRdb D assignment of TRBD1 cannot be verified. CDR1 is SGHVS, CDR2 FQNEAQ, per germline. The CDR3 contains 15 residues. The CDR3 loop is CASSLISGRLGELFF.

The chain joins TRBV3-1 to TRBJ2-2; lacking DNA, the TRBD1 call made by TCRdb goes unchecked. The CDR3 contains 17 residues. Germline V gene sequence: CDR1 LGHDT, CDR2 YNNKEL (reference sequence). The CDR3: CASSQSSGGVGTGELFF.

V gene TRBV7-9 combines with J gene TRBJ2-1. The V gene's germline CDR1 is SEHNR and CDR2 FQNEAQ (reference sequence). The CDR3 has 11 residues. This CDR3 reads CASSSDGEQFF.

CDR3 sequence: CASSREISNEQFF. V usage is TRBV6-8 and J usage is TRBJ2-1; with no DNA, the TCRdb D assignment of TRBD1 cannot be verified. Germline V lookup: CDR1 MNHGY, CDR2 SAAAGT. The CDR3 consists of 13 residues.

The CDR3 loop is CASSSQGALSDTQYF. The rearrangement joins TRBV7-8 to TRBJ2-3; TCRdb's D gene call, TRBD1, goes unchecked for lack of DNA. CDR1 is SGHVS, CDR2 FQNEAQ, per germline. This CDR3 has 15 amino acids.

The rearrangement joins TRBV15 to TRBJ2-3. The length of the CDR3 is 14 residues. From germline, CDR1 is LNHNV and CDR2 YYDKDF (reference sequence). The CDR3 loop reads CATGFGVGTDTQYF.

The V call is TRBV18, the J call TRBJ2-7. This CDR3 has 13 amino acids. Germline loops: CDR1 KGHSH, CDR2 LQKENI. CDR3 sequence reads: CASSPLSSYEQYF.

The chain has TRBV5-1 and TRBJ2-1; absent DNA, TCRdb's TRBD2 call cannot be checked. Germline assignment: CDR1 SGHRS and CDR2 YFSETQ. The CDR3 is 16 amino acids. The chain's CDR3 is CASSWRPSGGGDEQFF.